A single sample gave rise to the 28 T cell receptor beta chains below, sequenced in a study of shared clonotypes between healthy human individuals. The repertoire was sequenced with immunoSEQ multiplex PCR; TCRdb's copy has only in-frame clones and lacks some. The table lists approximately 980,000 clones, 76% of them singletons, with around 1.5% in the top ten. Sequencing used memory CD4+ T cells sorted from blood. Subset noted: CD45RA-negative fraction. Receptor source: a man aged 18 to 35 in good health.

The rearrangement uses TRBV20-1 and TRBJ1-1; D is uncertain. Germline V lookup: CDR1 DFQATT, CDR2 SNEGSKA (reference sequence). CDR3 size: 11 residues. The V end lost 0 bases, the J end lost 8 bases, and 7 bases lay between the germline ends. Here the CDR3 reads CSARDMREAFF. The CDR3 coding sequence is TGCAGTGCTAGAGATATGAGGGAAGCTTTCTTT.

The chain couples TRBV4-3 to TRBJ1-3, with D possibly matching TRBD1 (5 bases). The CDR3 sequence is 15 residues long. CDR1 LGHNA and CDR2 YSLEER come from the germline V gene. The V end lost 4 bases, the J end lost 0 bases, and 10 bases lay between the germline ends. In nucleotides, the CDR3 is TGCGCCAGCAGCCGAGACAGAGCCTCTGGAAACACCATATATTTT. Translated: CASSRDRASGNTIYF.

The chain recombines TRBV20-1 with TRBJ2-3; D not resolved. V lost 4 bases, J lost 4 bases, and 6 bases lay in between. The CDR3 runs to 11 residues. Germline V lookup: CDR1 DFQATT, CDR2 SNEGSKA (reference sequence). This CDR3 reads CSATVADTQYF. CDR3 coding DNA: TGCAGTGCTACCGTTGCAGATACGCAGTATTTT.

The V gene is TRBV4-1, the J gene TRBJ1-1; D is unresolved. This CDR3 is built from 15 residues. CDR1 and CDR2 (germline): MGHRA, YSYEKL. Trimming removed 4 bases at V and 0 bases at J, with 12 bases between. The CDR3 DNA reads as TGCGCCAGCAGCCGAATACAGATTATGAACACTGAAGCTTTCTTT. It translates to CASSRIQIMNTEAFF.

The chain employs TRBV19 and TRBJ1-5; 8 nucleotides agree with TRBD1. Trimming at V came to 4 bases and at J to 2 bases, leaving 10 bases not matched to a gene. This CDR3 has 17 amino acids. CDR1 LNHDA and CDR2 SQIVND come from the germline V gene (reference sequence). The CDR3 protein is CASSTLPGGVGNQPQHF. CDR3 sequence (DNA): TGTGCCAGTAGTACACTTCCAGGGGGCGTCGGCAATCAGCCCCAGCATTTT.

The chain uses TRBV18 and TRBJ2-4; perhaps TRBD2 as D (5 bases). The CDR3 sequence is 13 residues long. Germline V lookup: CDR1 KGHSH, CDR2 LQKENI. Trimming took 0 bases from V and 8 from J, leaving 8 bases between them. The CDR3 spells CASSPPVGDIQYF. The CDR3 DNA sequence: TGTGCCAGCTCACCACCGGTGGGAGACATTCAGTACTTC.

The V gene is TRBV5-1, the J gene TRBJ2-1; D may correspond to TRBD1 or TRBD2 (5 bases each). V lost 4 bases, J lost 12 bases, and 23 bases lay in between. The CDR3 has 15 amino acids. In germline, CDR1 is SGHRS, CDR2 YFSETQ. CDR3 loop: CASSTPRDTSGGQFF. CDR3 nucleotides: TGCGCCAGCAGCACACCGCGAGATACCAGTGGGGGGCAGTTCTTC.

The CDR3: CASSFLGLAVNEQFF. CDR3 DNA sequence: TGCGCCAGCAGCTTCCTTGGACTAGCGGTCAATGAGCAGTTCTTC. The chain links TRBV5-1 to TRBJ2-1; 10 positions match TRBD2. This CDR3 comprises 15 residues. Germline trimming cut 2 bases from V and 6 bases from J; bases unmatched to any gene: 5. Germline V gene lookup returns CDR1 SGHRS and CDR2 YFSETQ.

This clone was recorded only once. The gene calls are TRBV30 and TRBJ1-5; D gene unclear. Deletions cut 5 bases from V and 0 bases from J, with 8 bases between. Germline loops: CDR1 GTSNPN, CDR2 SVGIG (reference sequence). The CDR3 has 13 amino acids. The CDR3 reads CAWAANSNQPQHF. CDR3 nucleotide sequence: TGTGCCTGGGCGGCCAATAGCAATCAGCCCCAGCATTTT. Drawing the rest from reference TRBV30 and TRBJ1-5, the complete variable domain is SQTIHQWPATLVQPVGSPLSLECTVEGTSNPNLYWYRQAAGRGLQLLFYSVGIGQISSEVPQNLSASRPQDRQFILSSKKLLLSDSGFYLCAWAANSNQPQHFGDGTRLSIL.

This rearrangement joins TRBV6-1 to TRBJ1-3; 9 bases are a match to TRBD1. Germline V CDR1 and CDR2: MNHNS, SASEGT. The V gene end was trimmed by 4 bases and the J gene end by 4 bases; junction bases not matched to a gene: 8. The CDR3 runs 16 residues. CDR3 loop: CASSAQQGTGGNTIYF. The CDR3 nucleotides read TGTGCCAGCAGTGCCCAACAGGGGACAGGGGGAAACACCATATATTTT.

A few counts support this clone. The CDR3 protein is CASSGEKITEAFF. The CDR3 DNA is TGTGCCAGTAGTGGGGAAAAGATCACTGAAGCTTTCTTT. V is TRBV19 and J is TRBJ1-1; unclear D gene. Per germline, CDR1 LNHDA and CDR2 SQIVND (reference sequence). V lost 5 bases, J lost 4 bases, and 11 bases lay in between. The CDR3 is 13 residues long.

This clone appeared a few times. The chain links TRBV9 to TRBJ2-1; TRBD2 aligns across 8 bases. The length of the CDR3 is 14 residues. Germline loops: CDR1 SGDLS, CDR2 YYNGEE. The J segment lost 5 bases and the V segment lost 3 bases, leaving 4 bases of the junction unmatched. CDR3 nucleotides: TGTGCCAGCAGCGGTAGCGGGGTTAACAATGAGCAGTTCTTC. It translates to CASSGSGVNNEQFF.

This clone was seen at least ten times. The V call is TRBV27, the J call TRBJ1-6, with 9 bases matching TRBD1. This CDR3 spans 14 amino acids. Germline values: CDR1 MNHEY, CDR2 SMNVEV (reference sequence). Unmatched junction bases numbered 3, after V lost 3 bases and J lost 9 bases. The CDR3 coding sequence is TGTGCCAGCAGTTTCGAGACAGGGGGTTCACCCCTCCACTTT. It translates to CASSFETGGSPLHF.

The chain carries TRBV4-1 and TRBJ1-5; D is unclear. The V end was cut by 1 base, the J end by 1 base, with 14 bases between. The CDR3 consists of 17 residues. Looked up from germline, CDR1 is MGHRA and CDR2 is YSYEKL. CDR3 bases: TGCGCCAGCAGCCAAGGTCCAGCAGGTGTGAGCAATCAGCCCCAGCATTTT. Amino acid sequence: CASSQGPAGVSNQPQHF.

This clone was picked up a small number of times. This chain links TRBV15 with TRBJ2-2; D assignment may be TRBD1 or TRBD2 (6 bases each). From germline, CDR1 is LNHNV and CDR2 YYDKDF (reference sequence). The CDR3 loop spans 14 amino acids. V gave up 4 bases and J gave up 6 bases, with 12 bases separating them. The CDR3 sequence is CATSIGGMAGELFF. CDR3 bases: TGTGCCACCAGCATAGGGGGGATGGCCGGGGAGCTGTTTTTT.

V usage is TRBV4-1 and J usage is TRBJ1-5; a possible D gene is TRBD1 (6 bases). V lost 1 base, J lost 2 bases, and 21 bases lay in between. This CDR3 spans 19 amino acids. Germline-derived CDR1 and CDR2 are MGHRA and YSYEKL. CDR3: CASSQVRGPGKRGNQPQHF. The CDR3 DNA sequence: TGCGCCAGCAGCCAAGTTCGGGGGCCAGGGAAAAGAGGCAATCAGCCCCAGCATTTT.

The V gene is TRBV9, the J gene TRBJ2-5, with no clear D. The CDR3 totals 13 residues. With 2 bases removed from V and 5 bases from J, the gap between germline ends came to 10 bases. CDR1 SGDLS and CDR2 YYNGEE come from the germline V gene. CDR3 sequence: CASSVHPRETQYF. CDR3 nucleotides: TGTGCCAGCAGCGTGCACCCCAGGGAGACCCAGTACTTC.

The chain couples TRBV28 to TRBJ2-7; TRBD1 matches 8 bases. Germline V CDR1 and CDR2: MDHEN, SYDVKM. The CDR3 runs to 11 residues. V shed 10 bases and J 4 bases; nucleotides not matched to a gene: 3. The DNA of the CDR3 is TGTGCCATCAACAGGGGGTACGAGCAGTACTTC. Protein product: CAINRGYEQYF.

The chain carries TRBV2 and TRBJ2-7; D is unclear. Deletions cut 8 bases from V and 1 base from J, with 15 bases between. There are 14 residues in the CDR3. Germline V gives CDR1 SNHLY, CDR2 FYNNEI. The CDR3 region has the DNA TGTGCCAGCCTCCCTGGGTACGGATCCTACGAGCAGTACTTC. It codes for CASLPGYGSYEQYF.

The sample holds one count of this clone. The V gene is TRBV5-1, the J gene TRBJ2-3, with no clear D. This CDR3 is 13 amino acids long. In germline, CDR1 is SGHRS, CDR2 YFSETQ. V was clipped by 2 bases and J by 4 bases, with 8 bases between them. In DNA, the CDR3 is TGCGCCAGCAGCTTAGTTAGGTCAGATACGCAGTATTTT. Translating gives CASSLVRSDTQYF.

The CDR3 coding sequence is TGCGCCAGCAGCTTCACGGGAGATACGCAGTATTTT. Residues: CASSFTGDTQYF. The V gene is TRBV5-1, the J gene TRBJ2-3; no clear D. The germline V gene encodes CDR1 SGHRS and CDR2 YFSETQ. V was trimmed by 2 bases and J by 5 bases, leaving 6 bases between them. The CDR3 has 12 residues. The variable domain in full, with the rest retrieved from reference TRBV5-1 and TRBJ2-3, is KAGVTQTPRYLIKTRGQQVTLSCSPISGHRSVSWYQQTPGQGLQFLFEYFSETQRNKGNFPGRFSGRQFSNSRSEMNVSTLELGDSALYLCASSFTGDTQYFGPGTRLTVL.

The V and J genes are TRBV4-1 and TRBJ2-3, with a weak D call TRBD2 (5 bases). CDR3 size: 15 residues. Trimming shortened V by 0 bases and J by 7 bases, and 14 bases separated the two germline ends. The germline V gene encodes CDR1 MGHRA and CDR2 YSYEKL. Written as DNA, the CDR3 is TGCGCCAGCAGCCAAGATCAGTTAGCGACGCATACGCAGTATTTT. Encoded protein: CASSQDQLATHTQYF.

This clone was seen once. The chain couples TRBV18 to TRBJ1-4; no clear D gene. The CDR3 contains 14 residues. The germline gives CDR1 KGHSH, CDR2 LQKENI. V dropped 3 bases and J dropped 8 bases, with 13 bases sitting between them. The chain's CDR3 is CASSPGRAREKLFF. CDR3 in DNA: TGTGCCAGCTCACCGGGGAGGGCAAGGGAAAAACTGTTTTTT.

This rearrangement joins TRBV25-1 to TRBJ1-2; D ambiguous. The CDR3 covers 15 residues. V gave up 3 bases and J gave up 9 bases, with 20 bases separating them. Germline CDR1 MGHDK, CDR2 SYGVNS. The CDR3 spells CASSEPIGPSRRYTF. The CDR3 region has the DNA TGTGCCAGCAGTGAGCCAATCGGACCGTCAAGACGCTACACCTTC.

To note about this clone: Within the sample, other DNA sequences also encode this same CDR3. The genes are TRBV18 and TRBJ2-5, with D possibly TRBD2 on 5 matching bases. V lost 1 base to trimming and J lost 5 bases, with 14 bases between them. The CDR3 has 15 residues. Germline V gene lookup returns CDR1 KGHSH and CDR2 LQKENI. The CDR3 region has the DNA TGTGCCAGCTCACCACGAGAGGGCGTCCGTGAGACCCAGTACTTC. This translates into CASSPREGVRETQYF.

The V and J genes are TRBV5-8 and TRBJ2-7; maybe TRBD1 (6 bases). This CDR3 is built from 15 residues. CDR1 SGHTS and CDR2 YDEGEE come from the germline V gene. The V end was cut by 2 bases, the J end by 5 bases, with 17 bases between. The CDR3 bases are TGTGCCAGCAGCTTTGGTACAGGGCCAACTAACGAGCAGTACTTC. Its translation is CASSFGTGPTNEQYF. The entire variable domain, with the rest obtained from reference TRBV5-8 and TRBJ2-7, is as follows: EAGVTQSPTHLIKTRGQQATLRCSPISGHTSVYWYQQALGLGLQFLLWYDEGEERNRGNFPPRFSGRQFPNYSSELNVNALELEDSALYLCASSFGTGPTNEQYFGPGTRLTVT.

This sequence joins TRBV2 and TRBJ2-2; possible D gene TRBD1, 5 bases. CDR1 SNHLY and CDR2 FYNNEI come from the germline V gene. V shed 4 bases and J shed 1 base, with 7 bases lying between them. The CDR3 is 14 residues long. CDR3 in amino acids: CASSVGQNTGELFF. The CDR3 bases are TGTGCCAGCAGTGTGGGGCAGAACACCGGGGAGCTGTTTTTT.

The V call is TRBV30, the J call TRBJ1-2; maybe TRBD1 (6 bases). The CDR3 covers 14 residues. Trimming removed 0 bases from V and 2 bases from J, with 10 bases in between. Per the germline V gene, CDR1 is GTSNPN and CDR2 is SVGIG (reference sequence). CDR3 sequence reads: CAWSVQGGNYGYTF. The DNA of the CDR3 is TGTGCCTGGAGTGTACAAGGGGGGAACTATGGCTACACCTTC.